The clone carrying this TCR beta chain was counted only a few times. In the study's own analysis: Amplified reference gene primers provided the basis for estimating nucleated cell counts. Some clones are missing from TCRdb's copy, which holds only in-frame ones; the method was immunoSEQ multiplex PCR. V, J and clone size are those of that table, while D and trimming were read from the DNA. The sample lists about 230,000 clones, roughly 82% occurring once. This CDR3 region has 12 residues. V dropped 2 bases and J dropped 6; count of bases not matched to a gene: 0. Germline CDR1 is SGHNT and CDR2 is YENEEA. These data come from a study of blood T cell repertoires in COVID-19. About the study: Whether acute or convalescent, the COVID-19 samples came from the United States, Italy and Spain. T cells, B-cell-depleted T cells, or PBMCs provided the cDNA or gDNA that served as material.

Specimen: peripheral blood. The chain is built from TRBV11-3 and TRBJ1-1; TRBD1 matches 7 bases. This clonotype originated in a man in his forties who had recovered from COVID-19. Here the CDR3 reads CASSLTGAEAFF. CDR3 in DNA: TGTGCCAGCAGCTTAACAGGGGCTGAAGCTTTCTTT.